The clone carrying this T cell receptor (beta chain) has a single count. The sample originates from a study of tumor T cells in aggressive B-cell lymphoma. Looked up from germline, CDR1 is LNHDA and CDR2 is SQIVND (reference sequence). Trimming left V 5 bases short and J 5 bases short, with 15 bases between. The CDR3 has 14 amino acids. The assay was immunoSEQ multiplex PCR, and TCRdb's table has in-frame clones only and misses some. The data show 9,000 to 13,000 clones, about nine tenths seen once. V and J are TRBV19 and TRBJ2-5; tentatively, D is TRBD1 (5 bases). The sequence derives from an adult with diffuse large B cell lymphoma. The specimen was tumor tissue. DNA for the CDR3: TGTGCCAGTAGTGGTGTTCAGGGTTCGGAGACCCAGTACTTC. Protein sequence: CASSGVQGSETQYF.